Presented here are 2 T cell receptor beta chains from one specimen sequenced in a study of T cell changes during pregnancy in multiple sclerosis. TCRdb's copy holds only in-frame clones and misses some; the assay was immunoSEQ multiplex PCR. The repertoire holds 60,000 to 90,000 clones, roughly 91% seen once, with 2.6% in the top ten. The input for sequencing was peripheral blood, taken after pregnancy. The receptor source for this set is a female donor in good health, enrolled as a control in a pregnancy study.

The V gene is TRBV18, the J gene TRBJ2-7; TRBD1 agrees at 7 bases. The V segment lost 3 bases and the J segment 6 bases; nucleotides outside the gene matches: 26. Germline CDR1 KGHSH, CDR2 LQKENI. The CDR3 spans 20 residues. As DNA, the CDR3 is TGTGCCAGCTCACCTCGGAATAAAGTAGTCCTGAAGGACAGGCTGTCCGAGCAGTACTTC. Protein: CASSPRNKVVLKDRLSEQYF.

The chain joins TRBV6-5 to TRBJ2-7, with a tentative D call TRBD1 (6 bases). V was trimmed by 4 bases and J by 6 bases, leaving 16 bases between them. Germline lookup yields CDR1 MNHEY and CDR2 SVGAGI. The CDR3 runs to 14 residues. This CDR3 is CASSSLTGFSEQYF. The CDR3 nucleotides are TGTGCCAGCAGTTCCTTGACAGGATTCTCCGAGCAGTACTTC.